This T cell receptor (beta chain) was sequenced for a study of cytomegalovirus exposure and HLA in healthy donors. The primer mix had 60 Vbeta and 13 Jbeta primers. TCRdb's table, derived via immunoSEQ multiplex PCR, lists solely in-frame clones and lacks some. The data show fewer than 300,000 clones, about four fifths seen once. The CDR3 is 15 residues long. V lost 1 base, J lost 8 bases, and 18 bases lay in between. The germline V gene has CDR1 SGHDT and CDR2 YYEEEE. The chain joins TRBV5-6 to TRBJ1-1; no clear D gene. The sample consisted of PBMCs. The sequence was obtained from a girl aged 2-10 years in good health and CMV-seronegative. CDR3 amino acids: CASSLNRWRGVEAFF. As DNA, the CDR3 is TGTGCCAGCAGCTTGAATCGGTGGCGGGGTGTGGAAGCTTTCTTT.